The 3 T cell receptor beta chains reported below all come from one sample, sequenced in a study of T cell responses to AZD1222 COVID-19 vaccine. TCRdb's copy holds only in-frame clones and misses some; the assay was immunoSEQ multiplex PCR. The sample holds about 130,000 clones, over 75% seen once. The material sequenced was peripheral blood, taken on day 0 of AZD1222 vaccination. The receptors originated from an adult in good health.

This clone was seen only a few times. The CDR3 nucleotides read TGTGCCAGCAGCTTGGGACAGCGGAGGCCTTACTATGGCTACACCTTC. Amino acid sequence: CASSLGQRRPYYGYTF. This chain joins TRBV5-6 and TRBJ1-2; weak D call: TRBD1 (5 bases). Germline CDR1 and CDR2: SGHDT and YYEEEE. There are 16 residues in the CDR3. The V gene lost 0 bases and the J gene lost 3 bases, with 15 bases spanning the gap.

The chain has TRBV7-8 and TRBJ1-5, with D maybe TRBD1 (6 bases). Germline V gene lookup returns CDR1 SGHVS and CDR2 FQNEAQ. With 5 bases removed from V and 3 bases from J, the gap between germline ends came to 17 bases. The CDR3 consists of 16 residues. Here the CDR3 DNA reads TGTGCCAGCAGCGCAAGCAGGGGCGGCAACAATCAGCCCCAGCATTTT. Translation gives CASSASRGGNNQPQHF.

This sequence joins TRBV19 and TRBJ2-7, with D possibly matching TRBD1 (6 bases). The CDR3 runs 14 residues. CDR1 is LNHDA and CDR2 is SQIVND in the germline V gene (reference sequence). Trimming took off 6 bases at V and 2 bases at J, with 14 bases between the two ends. The CDR3 reads CASSLGTPTYEQYF. As DNA, the CDR3 is TGTGCCAGTAGCCTCGGGACACCAACCTACGAGCAGTACTTC.